This TCR beta chain was captured in a study of T cell clonotyping in hematopoietic cell transplantation. Germline V gene lookup returns CDR1 SGHAT and CDR2 FQNNGV. The CDR3 spans 15 residues. Trimming pared 1 base from V and 2 bases from J, leaving 8 bases between. The assay was immunoSEQ multiplex PCR, and TCRdb's table has in-frame clones only and misses some. The sample yields about 16,000 clones, approximately 85% seen once. The sample consisted of peripheral blood mononuclear cells. The chain is built from TRBV11-2 and TRBJ2-2, with D uncertain. The clonotype originates from a woman in her forties in good health. Some clones in this sample may be carry-over from other donors' samples. CDR3 residues: CASSLAAVNTGELFF. The CDR3 DNA is TGTGCCAGCAGCTTAGCGGCGGTCAACACCGGGGAGCTGTTTTTT.